One and the same sample provided the 3 T cell receptor beta chains below, sequenced in a study of metastatic and nonmetastatic thyroid tumors. No patient received treatment before thyroid surgery. TCRdb re-called clones via MiXCR from the PCR reads. The sample gives about 92,000 clones, 15% of which show up once; 3.6% is in the top ten. Material for sequencing was blood. The source is a female donor with papillary thyroid cancer or a benign thyroid nodule (not recorded which). Some clones in this sample may be carry-over from other donors' samples.

At least ten counts were recorded for this clone. CDR3: CASSRTYEQYF. CDR3 in DNA: TGTGCCAGCAGTCGAACGTACGAGCAGTACTTC. The chain employs TRBV28 and TRBJ2-7; D is unresolved. CDR1 is MDHEN, CDR2 SYDVKM, per germline. This CDR3 has 11 amino acids. V lost 5 bases and J lost 4, with 6 bases in between.

This clone has a count of ten or more. A much larger clone differs from this one at a single base, so this may be a read error. The same CDR3 is also encoded by other DNA sequences in this sample. The genes are TRBV28 and TRBJ2-7; D gene uncertain. Trimming pared 4 bases from V and 1 base from J, leaving 2 bases between. The CDR3 is 11 amino acids. Germline CDR1 and CDR2: MDHEN and SYDVKM. CDR3 loop: CASSSSYEQYF. Written as DNA, the CDR3 is TGTGCCAGCAGTTCGTCCTACGAGCAGTACTTC. The whole variable domain, remainder taken from reference TRBV28 and TRBJ2-7, is DVKVTQSSRYLVKRTGEKVFLECVQDMDHENMFWYRQDPGLGLRLIYFSYDVKMKEKGDIPEGYSVSREKKERFSLILESASTNQTSMYLCASSSSYEQYFGPGTRLTVT.

At least ten counts were recorded for this clone. This chain uses TRBV28 with TRBJ1-4; D call uncertain. CDR1 is MDHEN, CDR2 SYDVKM, per germline. Trimming removed 6 bases at V and 0 bases at J, with 14 bases between. CDR3 length equals 16 residues. Written as DNA, the CDR3 is TGTGCCAGCAGCCTCACAGAACCACCAACTAATGAAAAACTGTTTTTT. This codes for CASSLTEPPTNEKLFF.